The 23 T cell receptor beta chains below all came from one sample that was sequenced in a study of HIV-infected patients and healthy controls (dated by TCRdb to about 2014). The method behind the library was 5' RACE. The sample was run on an Illumina MiSeq. SuperScript III was used to reverse transcribe 500 ng RNA with primers targeting the alpha and beta constant regions. Separate alpha and beta chain libraries were made by chain-specific third strand synthesis with multiplexing indices. TCRdb reprocessing: public reads trimmed at Q25 with fastp, clones called with MiXCR, in-frame beta chains kept. For every CDR3 protein sequence, its rows merge into one entry that carries the most common genes and DNA. This sample lists 15,000 to 20,000 distinct CDR3 sequences; about 5% were detected once. 1.9% of the sample is taken by the ten largest. Whole blood was used without cell fractionation, so the repertoire reflected all unsorted peripheral T cells.

Sequencing was performed on blood. The receptors derive from an adult in good health.

This clonotype appeared many times. The chain joins TRBV20-1 to TRBJ1-6; D call uncertain. The germline CDR1 and CDR2 sequences are DFQATT and SNEGSKA (reference sequence). The CDR3 length is 16 residues. Trimming stripped 6 bases from V and 7 bases from J, with 22 bases between. The CDR3 nucleotides are TGCAGTGCCCCCTCTTCAAGTGGGATTTGGAATTCACCCCTCCACTTT. Residues: CSAPSSSGIWNSPLHF.

This clonotype was recorded at least ten times. The V gene is TRBV19, the J gene TRBJ2-1; tentative D call: TRBD2 (7 bases). Looked up from germline, CDR1 is LNHDA and CDR2 is SQIVND (reference sequence). The V end was cut by 3 bases, the J end by 0 bases, with 15 bases between. CDR3 size: 17 residues. The DNA of the CDR3 is TGTGCCAGTAGTATCTTGGGGGGGCTCTCCTCCTACAATGAGCAGTTCTTC. Protein sequence: CASSILGGLSSYNEQFF.

Many counts were recorded for this clonotype. The rearrangement links TRBV2 to TRBJ2-7; D uncertain. Trimming shortened V by 0 bases and J by 11 bases, and 8 bases separated the two germline ends. Germline V gives CDR1 SNHLY, CDR2 FYNNEI. The CDR3 extends over 11 amino acids. This chain's CDR3 is CASSEAPGKYF. In DNA, the CDR3 is TGTGCCAGCAGTGAAGCACCGGGCAAGTACTTC.

This clonotype was found a few times. The chain carries TRBV28 and TRBJ2-1, with 9 bases matching TRBD1. Losses at the gene ends were 5 bases for V and 7 bases for J; bases not matched to a gene: 9. CDR1 and CDR2 from the germline V gene are MDHEN and SYDVKM. This CDR3 is built from 15 residues. The CDR3 region has the DNA TGTGCCAGCAGTCAAACCGGGACAGGGAGGAATGAGCAGTTCTTC. This gives the protein CASSQTGTGRNEQFF.

Relative to its sample, this clonotype is medium-sized (0.01 to 0.1%). An end of the junction differs from the germline gene, which may be a read error. The genes are TRBV7-7 and TRBJ2-5; TRBD1 might be the D (6 bases). From germline, CDR1 is SSHAT and CDR2 FNYEAQ (reference sequence). There are 15 residues in the CDR3. DNA of the CDR3: TGTGCTAGCAGCTTAGCAGAGGACAGCCAAGAGACCCAGTACTTC. Protein product: CASSLAEDSQETQYF.

Ten or more counts support this clonotype. This chain links TRBV5-1 with TRBJ1-4, with 11 bases lining up with TRBD1. The CDR3 is 16 residues long. Losses at the gene ends were 4 bases for V and 7 bases for J; bases not matched to a gene: 9. Germline values: CDR1 SGHRS, CDR2 YFSETQ. The CDR3 here is CASSLDPGTGGEKLFF. The DNA for the CDR3 is TGCGCCAGCAGCCTTGACCCCGGGACAGGGGGTGAAAAACTGTTTTTT.

There are many counts of this clonotype. The chain is built from TRBV7-6 and TRBJ1-1; possibly TRBD1 for D (6 bases). CDR1 is SGHVS, CDR2 FNYEAQ, per germline. The CDR3 contains 14 residues. The ends were cut back, 1 base at V and 5 bases at J, with 11 bases in the middle. The CDR3 loop is CASSLGGRRTEAFF. In DNA form, the CDR3 reads TGTGCCAGCAGCTTAGGGGGGCGTCGGACTGAAGCTTTCTTT.

This clonotype showed up just a few times. The genes are TRBV18 and TRBJ2-3; possibly TRBD2 for D (5 bases). The CDR3 runs 15 residues. CDR1 is KGHSH and CDR2 is LQKENI in the germline V gene. The V end lost 5 bases, the J end lost 5 bases, and 17 bases lay between the germline ends. CDR3 amino acids: CASSGSSGMRDTQYF. CDR3 nucleotide sequence: TGTGCCAGCTCAGGCAGTTCCGGGATGCGAGATACGCAGTATTTT.

This clonotype has at least ten counts. The chain uses TRBV19 and TRBJ2-1; weak D call: TRBD1 (6 bases). The V end lost 9 bases, the J end lost 9 bases, and 39 bases lay between the germline ends. The CDR3 sequence is 20 residues long. Germline loops: CDR1 LNHDA, CDR2 SQIVND (reference sequence). CDR3 protein: CASLLYPPSDASGEPREQFF. CDR3 DNA sequence: TGTGCCAGCCTCCTCTATCCCCCAAGCGATGCCTCAGGGGAGCCGCGTGAGCAGTTCTTC.

This clonotype was detected many times. The chain recombines TRBV7-2 with TRBJ2-7, with D perhaps TRBD2 (5 bases). The CDR3 totals 15 residues. With 1 base removed from V and 3 bases from J, the gap between germline ends came to 13 bases. CDR1 is SGHTA and CDR2 is FQGNSA in the germline V gene. The CDR3: CASSLVRGVSYEQYF. CDR3 DNA: TGTGCCAGCAGCTTAGTCCGGGGTGTCAGCTACGAGCAGTACTTC.

This clonotype is termed medium-sized. The genes are TRBV10-3 and TRBJ2-1; 13 positions agree with TRBD2. The CDR3 consists of 14 residues. V lost 6 bases and J lost 7; bases outside the gene matches: 3. Germline V gene lookup returns CDR1 ENHRY and CDR2 SYGVKD. CDR3 sequence (DNA): TGTGCCATCAGGCCGGGACTAGCGGGGAATGAGCAGTTCTTC. This codes for CAIRPGLAGNEQFF.

This clonotype has ten or more counts. The J gene is TRBJ2-7, the V gene TRBV19, with TRBD1 matching over 7 bases. CDR1 LNHDA and CDR2 SQIVND come from the germline V gene (reference sequence). The CDR3 has 15 residues. J was trimmed by 0 bases and V by 5 bases; bases with no gene match: 7. The CDR3 loop is CASSVAGTDSYEQYF. The CDR3 coding sequence is TGTGCCAGTAGTGTAGCCGGGACAGACTCCTACGAGCAGTACTTC. The full variable domain, its missing parts supplied by reference TRBV19 and TRBJ2-7, is DGGITQSPKYLFRKEGQNVTLSCEQNLNHDAMYWYRQDPGQGLRLIYYSQIVNDFQKGDIAEGYSVSREKKESFPLTVTSAQKNPTAFYLCASSVAGTDSYEQYFGPGTRLTVT.

The table lists this clonotype with many counts. The rearrangement links TRBV7-3 to TRBJ2-7; TRBD2 matches at 9 bases. V gave up 1 base and J gave up 5 bases; unmatched junction bases: 3. The V gene's germline CDR1 is SGHTA and CDR2 FQGTGA. CDR3 size: 14 residues. CDR3 loop: CASSLRERGDEQYF. For the CDR3, the DNA is TGTGCCAGCAGCTTAAGGGAGCGGGGGGACGAGCAGTACTTC.

This clonotype was seen at least ten times. The V gene is TRBV28, the J gene TRBJ2-7; perhaps TRBD1 as D (6 bases). The ends were cut back, 3 bases at V and 3 bases at J, with 9 bases in the middle. This CDR3 has 13 amino acids. Germline loops: CDR1 MDHEN, CDR2 SYDVKM. In DNA, the CDR3 is TGTGCCAGCAGTTTCGTCAGGGGCTACGAGCAGTACTTC. It translates to CASSFVRGYEQYF.

V is TRBV7-9 and J is TRBJ1-1, with D unresolved. CDR1 is SEHNR and CDR2 is FQNEAQ in the germline V gene (reference sequence). This CDR3 is 13 amino acids long. Trimming cost V 6 bases and J 2 bases, with 10 bases left between them. For the CDR3, the DNA is TGTGCCAGCAGGGTGAAAACAAACACTGAAGCTTTCTTT. Translated, it gives CASRVKTNTEAFF. The full variable domain, rest sourced from reference TRBV7-9 and TRBJ1-1, is DTGVSQNPRHKITKRGQNVTFRCDPISEHNRLYWYRQTLGQGPEFLTYFQNEAQLEKSRLLSDRFSAERPKGSFSTLEIQRTEQGDSAMYLCASRVKTNTEAFFGQGTRLTVV.

This clonotype was picked up many times. The chain combines TRBV27 with TRBJ1-1; 8 nucleotides match TRBD1. CDR1 is MNHEY, CDR2 SMNVEV, per germline (reference sequence). Trimming took 5 bases from V and 1 from J; bases not matched to a gene: 9. CDR3 size: 16 residues. This CDR3 is CASSLTAGTGNTEAFF. DNA for the CDR3: TGTGCCAGCAGTCTAACCGCTGGGACAGGGAACACTGAAGCTTTCTTT.

This clonotype was detected many times. V gene TRBV7-2 combines with J gene TRBJ2-3; either TRBD1 or TRBD2 may fit D (5 bases each). Germline V gives CDR1 SGHTA, CDR2 FQGNSA. This CDR3 contains 15 residues. The germline V and J ends were trimmed by 1 base and 4 bases, with 12 bases remaining between them. CDR3 sequence (DNA): TGTGCCAGCAGCTTAGGGAACGGGGCCCCAGATACGCAGTATTTT. It is translated as CASSLGNGAPDTQYF.

V and J are TRBV7-2 and TRBJ1-1, with D unresolved. CDR1 SGHTA and CDR2 FQGNSA come from the germline V gene. The V end lost 2 bases, the J end lost 0 bases, and 4 bases lay between the germline ends. The CDR3 extends over 13 amino acids. The CDR3 DNA sequence: TGTGCCAGCAGCTTAAGGATGAACACTGAAGCTTTCTTT. Protein product: CASSLRMNTEAFF.

This clonotype was found many times. The chain combines TRBV6-5 with TRBJ1-5; 9 nucleotides align to TRBD1. V lost 5 bases and J lost 7; bases outside the gene matches: 6. Per germline, CDR1 MNHEY and CDR2 SVGAGI. The CDR3 sequence is 14 residues long. This CDR3 is CASSLGQGRQPQHF. The CDR3 nucleotides read TGTGCCAGCAGTCTAGGACAGGGGAGGCAGCCCCAGCATTTT.

The chain links TRBV20-1 to TRBJ2-2; D not resolved. Trimming removed 3 bases at V and 3 bases at J, with 11 bases between. The CDR3 runs to 14 residues. CDR1 and CDR2 from the germline V gene are DFQATT and SNEGSKA (reference sequence). CDR3 coding DNA: TGCAGTGCTAGTCAGGCGGCGTACACCGGGGAGCTGTTTTTT. This sequence encodes CSASQAAYTGELFF.

This clonotype was counted ten times or more. J is TRBJ2-3 and V is TRBV11-2, with 8 bases that match TRBD2. CDR1 SGHAT and CDR2 FQNNGV come from the germline V gene. This CDR3 comprises 15 residues. Losses at the gene ends were 5 bases for V and 1 base for J; bases not matched to a gene: 5. CDR3 sequence (DNA): TGTGCCAGCAGCCCGAGCGGGGGAGGCACAGATACGCAGTATTTT. It codes for CASSPSGGGTDTQYF. Full variable domain (missing parts from reference TRBV11-2 and TRBJ2-3): EAGVAQSPRYKIIEKRQSVAFWCNPISGHATLYWYQQILGQGPKLLIQFQNNGVVDDSQLPKDRFSAERLKGVDSTLKIQPAKLEDSAVYLCASSPSGGGTDTQYFGPGTRLTVL.

This clonotype counts as medium-sized. V usage is TRBV29-1 and J usage is TRBJ2-3; D not resolved. Germline V gene lookup returns CDR1 SQVTM and CDR2 ANQGSEA. This CDR3 comprises 11 residues. Trimming cost V 4 bases and J 10 bases, with 12 bases left between them. The CDR3 nucleotides are TGCAGCGTTGTGAGTCCCCCCTCGCAGTATTTT. This gives the protein CSVVSPPSQYF.

This clonotype was counted ten times or more. The chain couples TRBV11-2 to TRBJ1-5, with D uncertain. Trimming cost V 1 base and J 4 bases, with 8 bases left between them. The germline CDR1 and CDR2 sequences are SGHAT and FQNNGV. This CDR3 comprises 14 residues. The CDR3 loop is CASSLGIGNQPQHF. CDR3 in DNA: TGTGCCAGCAGCTTAGGTATAGGGAATCAGCCCCAGCATTTT.